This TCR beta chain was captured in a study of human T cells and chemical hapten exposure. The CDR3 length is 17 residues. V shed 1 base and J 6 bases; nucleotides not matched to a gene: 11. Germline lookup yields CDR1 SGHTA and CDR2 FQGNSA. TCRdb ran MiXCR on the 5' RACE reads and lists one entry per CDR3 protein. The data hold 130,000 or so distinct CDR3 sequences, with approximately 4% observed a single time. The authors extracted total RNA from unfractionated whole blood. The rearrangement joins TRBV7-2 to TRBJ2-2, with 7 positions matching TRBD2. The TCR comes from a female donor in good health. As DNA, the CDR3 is TGTGCCAGCAGCTTAGTGGCTGGTCTGGGGGGGGCCGGGGAGCTGTTTTTT. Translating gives CASSLVAGLGGAGELFF.